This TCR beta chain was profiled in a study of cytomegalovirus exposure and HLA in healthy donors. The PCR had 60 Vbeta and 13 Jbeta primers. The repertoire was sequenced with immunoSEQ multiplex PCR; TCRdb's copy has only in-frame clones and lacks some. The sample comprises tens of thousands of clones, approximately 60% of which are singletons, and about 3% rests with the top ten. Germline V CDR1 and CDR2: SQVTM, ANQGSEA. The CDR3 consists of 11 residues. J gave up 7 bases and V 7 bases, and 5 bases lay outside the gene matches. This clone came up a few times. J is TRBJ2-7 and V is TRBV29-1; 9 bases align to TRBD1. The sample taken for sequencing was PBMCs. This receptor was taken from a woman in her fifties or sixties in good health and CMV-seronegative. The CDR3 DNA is TGCAGCGCCCCGGACAGGGGTGAGCAGTACTTC. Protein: CSAPDRGEQYF.